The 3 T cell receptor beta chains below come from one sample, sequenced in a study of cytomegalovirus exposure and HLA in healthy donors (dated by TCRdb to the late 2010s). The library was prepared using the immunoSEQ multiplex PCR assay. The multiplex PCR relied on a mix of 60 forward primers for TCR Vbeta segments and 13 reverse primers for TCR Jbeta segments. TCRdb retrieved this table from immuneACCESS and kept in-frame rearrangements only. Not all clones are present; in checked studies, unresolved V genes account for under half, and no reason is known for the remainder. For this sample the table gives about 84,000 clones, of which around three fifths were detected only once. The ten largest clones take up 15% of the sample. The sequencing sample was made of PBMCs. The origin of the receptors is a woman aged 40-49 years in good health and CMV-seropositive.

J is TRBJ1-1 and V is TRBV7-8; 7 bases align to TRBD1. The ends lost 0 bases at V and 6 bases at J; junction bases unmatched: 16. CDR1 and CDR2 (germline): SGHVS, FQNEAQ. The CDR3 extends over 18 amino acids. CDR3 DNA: TGTGCCAGCAGCTTAGCGCCAGGACAGGCAGGTCGGGGTGCTGAAGCTTTCTTT. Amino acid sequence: CASSLAPGQAGRGAEAFF.

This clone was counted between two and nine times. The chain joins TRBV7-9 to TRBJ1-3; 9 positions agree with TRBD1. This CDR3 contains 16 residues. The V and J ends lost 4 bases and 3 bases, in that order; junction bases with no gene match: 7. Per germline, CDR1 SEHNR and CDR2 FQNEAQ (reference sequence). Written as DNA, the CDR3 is TGTGCCAGCAGCTCATTCCGGGACAGGGATGGAAACACCATATATTTT. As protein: CASSSFRDRDGNTIYF.

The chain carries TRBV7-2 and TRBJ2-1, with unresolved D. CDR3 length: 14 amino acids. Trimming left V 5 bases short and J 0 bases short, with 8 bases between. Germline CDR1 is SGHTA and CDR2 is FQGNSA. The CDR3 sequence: CASSPDSSYNEQFF. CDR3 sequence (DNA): TGTGCCAGCAGCCCAGACTCCTCCTACAATGAGCAGTTCTTC. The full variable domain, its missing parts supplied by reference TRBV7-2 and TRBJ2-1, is GAGVSQSPSNKVTEKGKDVELRCDPISGHTALYWYRQSLGQGLEFLIYFQGNSAPDKSGLPSDRFSAERTGGSVSTLTIQRTQQEDSAVYLCASSPDSSYNEQFFGPGTRLTVL.